This T cell receptor beta chain is drawn from a study of blood T cell repertoires in COVID-19. Study-wide background: Acute and convalescent COVID-19 samples came from the United States, Italy and Spain. Sources were T cells, B-cell-depleted T cells, or PBMCs; the material itself was cDNA or gDNA.

Authors' methods: Nucleated cell number was recorded as an estimate derived from reference gene primer amplification. This table comes from immunoSEQ multiplex PCR, and its TCRdb copy is limited to in-frame clones, with some not included. V, J and clone size are taken as reported in that table, and D and trimming were inferred from the DNA itself. The table includes 200,000 to 300,000 clones, around 85% detected once. CDR1 is SNHLY and CDR2 is FYNNEI in the germline V gene. The CDR3 has 13 residues. V was clipped by 1 base and J by 4 bases, with 5 bases between them. The sequenced material came from peripheral blood. The source is a woman aged 25 to 39 who had recovered from COVID-19. V is TRBV2 and J is TRBJ2-1; D unresolved. This CDR3 reads CASSEESYNEQFF. As DNA, the CDR3 is TGTGCCAGCAGTGAAGAATCTTACAATGAGCAGTTCTTC.